These T cell receptor beta chains were read from a single sample in a study of CD8 T cells in ankylosing spondylitis. TCRdb analysed the 5' RACE reads with MiXCR anew, one entry per CDR3 protein. The data show 330,000 or so distinct CDR3 sequences, with roughly 8% seen just once and 14% to 15% held by the top ten. The sequencing input was blood, either unsorted or a sorted T cell fraction (not recorded which). The source is a male donor with ankylosing spondylitis. Both conserved end residues are part of each CDR3.

TRBV7-2	TRBJ2-7	CASSLGVAGTPYEQYF
TRBV6-2/TRBV6-3	TRBJ2-2	CASSWPPSRTGELFF
TRBV3-1	TRBJ2-1	CASSQEVLAETNEQFF
TRBV18	TRBJ1-1	CASSPTPDGNTEAFF
TRBV12-3/TRBV12-4	TRBJ1-4	CASSLNQGAREKLFF
TRBV1	TRBJ2-5	CTSSQPRTSQVEETQYF
TRBV6-2/TRBV6-3	TRBJ1-2	CASTRQGLYGYTF
TRBV5-1	TRBJ2-1	CASSRIGQSSYNEQFF
TRBV5-1	TRBJ1-5	CASSLGGWTNQPQHF
TRBV28	TRBJ2-7	CASRRRQGYEQYF
TRBV18	TRBJ2-2	CASSPPDRGTTGELFF
TRBV4-2	TRBJ2-1	CASSRGILGDEQFF
TRBV5-1	TRBJ2-5	CASSPFGPLEETQYF
TRBV4-3	TRBJ2-1	CASSPRWVNYNEQFF
TRBV24-1	TRBJ2-3	CATSDLYSDTDTQYF
TRBV6-4	TRBJ2-1	CASSSDFGRSYNEQFF
TRBV20-1	TRBJ2-5	CSAAQGTQETQYF
TRBV9	TRBJ1-4	CASSPRGSNEKLFF
TRBV27	TRBJ2-3	CASSLPRQATQYF
TRBV7-9	TRBJ1-4	CASSPSQGVGEKLFF
TRBV27	TRBJ2-1	CASKDHSSYNEQFF
TRBV12-3/TRBV12-4	TRBJ2-7	CASSFLGTRTYEQYF
TRBV7-9	TRBJ2-1	CASSLNRGSYNEQFF
TRBV20-1	TRBJ1-5	CSASIESYSNQPQHF
TRBV27	TRBJ1-1	CASSPSPEGRTEAFF
TRBV5-1	TRBJ2-1	CANPGGRTYNEQFF
TRBV20-1	TRBJ1-3	CSASDITGVHTIYF
TRBV20-1	TRBJ1-5	CSARDSGQGRNQPQHF
TRBV3-1	TRBJ1-2	CASSHLGDGYTF
TRBV5-1	TRBJ2-1	CASSPDTLAGDFNEQFF